In its sample, the clone carrying this T cell receptor beta chain was seen a few times. These data belong to a study of T cell clones after liver transplantation. V gave up 2 bases and J gave up 0 bases, with 17 bases separating them. This CDR3 has 18 residues. Germline V lookup: CDR1 MNHEY, CDR2 SMNVEV (reference sequence). Data came from immunoSEQ multiplex PCR; TCRdb stores just in-frame clones and leaves some out. The sample has roughly 100,000 clones; about 81% are singletons. CD3+CD4+ and CD3+CD8+ cells were FACS-sorted from thawed unstimulated PBMCs. The sample was CD4+ T cells from blood, taken before liver transplant. The source is a human donor who received a liver transplant. The rearrangement joins TRBV27 to TRBJ2-1; D might be TRBD1 (5 bases). The CDR3 here is CASSLRGQLESSYNEQFF. The CDR3 region has the DNA TGTGCCAGCAGTTTAAGGGGTCAGCTCGAAAGCTCCTACAATGAGCAGTTCTTC.